The 23 T cell receptor beta chains in this list originate from one sample, sequenced in a study of cytomegalovirus exposure and HLA in healthy donors. This PCR relied on a set of 60 Vbeta primers and 13 Jbeta primers. Profiling relied on immunoSEQ multiplex PCR, and the TCRdb table lists in-frame clones only, not all of them. The table includes about 220,000 clones, about three quarters detected once. The material sequenced was PBMCs. Receptor source: a male donor in good health and CMV-seronegative.

The rearrangement joins TRBV19 to TRBJ1-1, with TRBD1 matching over 7 bases. The V segment lost 5 bases and the J segment 4 bases; nucleotides outside the gene matches: 13. Germline-derived CDR1 and CDR2 are LNHDA and SQIVND (reference sequence). This CDR3 is built from 16 residues. The DNA of the CDR3 is TGTGCCAGTAGTTTCAGGGGGATGGGCGGACGCACTGAAGCTTTCTTT. Translating gives CASSFRGMGGRTEAFF.

The CDR3 reads CAWSVGPDRGYEQYF. In DNA, the CDR3 is TGTGCCTGGAGTGTGGGCCCCGACAGGGGCTACGAGCAGTACTTC. V usage is TRBV30 and J usage is TRBJ2-5; 8 bases map to TRBD1. The end of the DNA aligns better with TRBJ2-7, so the J call may be wrong. Germline V gives CDR1 GTSNPN, CDR2 SVGIG (reference sequence). This CDR3 has 15 residues.

This clone was observed a few times. This CDR3 reads CASRQGNTEAFF. CDR3 coding DNA: TGTGCCAGCAGACAGGGGAACACTGAAGCTTTCTTT. The chain employs TRBV25-1 and TRBJ1-1; TRBD1 might be the D (6 bases). CDR3 length equals 12 residues. Between the trimmed V and J ends, which lost 6 bases and 1 base, there was a span of 6 bases. Looked up from germline, CDR1 is MGHDK and CDR2 is SYGVNS.

J is TRBJ1-2 and V is TRBV2; 9 bases map to TRBD1. CDR3 length: 19 amino acids. V shed 0 bases and J 1 base; nucleotides not matched to a gene: 12. Germline CDR1 reads SNHLY; CDR2 reads FYNNEI. CDR3 amino acids: CASSEAVFTGTGLNYGYTF. The CDR3, as DNA: TGTGCCAGCAGTGAAGCGGTGTTCACAGGGACAGGGCTTAACTATGGCTACACCTTC.

This clone was counted once. The V call is TRBV14, the J call TRBJ1-6; 7 bases agree with TRBD1. Germline-derived CDR1 and CDR2 are SGHDN and FVKESK. The junction had 8 bases not matched to a gene; V was cut back by 3 bases and J by 3 bases. This CDR3 has 17 residues. Here the CDR3 DNA reads TGTGCCAGCAGCCAGGATAACAGGGGCCTCTATAATTCACCCCTCCACTTT. Encoded protein: CASSQDNRGLYNSPLHF.

This clone was counted only a few times. The V and J genes are TRBV9 and TRBJ2-7; 7 nucleotides line up with TRBD2. Germline CDR1 and CDR2: SGDLS and YYNGEE. The CDR3 extends over 15 amino acids. The V and J ends lost 0 bases and 1 base, in that order; junction bases with no gene match: 4. The CDR3 spells CASSVAAGVSYEQYF. The CDR3 DNA sequence: TGTGCCAGCAGCGTAGCGGCGGGGGTATCCTACGAGCAGTACTTC.

The V call is TRBV4-3, the J call TRBJ2-7, with 9 bases identical to TRBD2. Trimming took 0 bases from V and 6 from J; bases not matched to a gene: 6. The length of the CDR3 is 15 residues. Germline V gene lookup returns CDR1 LGHNA and CDR2 YSLEER. As DNA, the CDR3 is TGCGCCAGCAGCCAAGACCTAGCGGGGCGTGGCGAGCAGTACTTC. This encodes CASSQDLAGRGEQYF.

This chain joins TRBV29-1 and TRBJ2-2; 8 bases match TRBD2. The CDR3 is made up of 15 amino acids. The germline CDR1 and CDR2 sequences are SQVTM and ANQGSEA. The trim removed 7 bases at V and 1 base at J, leaving 8 bases unmatched. The CDR3 DNA reads TGCAGCGCCCGGAGCGGGAGTGGGAACACCGGGGAGCTGTTTTTT. Translating gives CSARSGSGNTGELFF.

V gene TRBV19 combines with J gene TRBJ2-1; maybe TRBD2 (6 bases). Germline lookup yields CDR1 LNHDA and CDR2 SQIVND (reference sequence). V gave up 1 base and J gave up 5 bases, with 12 bases separating them. CDR3 size: 15 residues. The CDR3 reads CASSIVGLPNNEQFF. The CDR3 region has the DNA TGTGCCAGTAGTATAGTGGGACTCCCGAACAATGAGCAGTTCTTC. Variable domain in full (rest from reference TRBV19 and TRBJ2-1): DGGITQSPKYLFRKEGQNVTLSCEQNLNHDAMYWYRQDPGQGLRLIYYSQIVNDFQKGDIAEGYSVSREKKESFPLTVTSAQKNPTAFYLCASSIVGLPNNEQFFGPGTRLTVL.

The chain employs TRBV7-9 and TRBJ1-2, with unresolved D. V dropped 2 bases and J dropped 3 bases, with 13 bases sitting between them. Germline V gene sequence: CDR1 SEHNR, CDR2 FQNEAQ (reference sequence). This CDR3 has 15 amino acids. CDR3 sequence: CASSLTRGSHYGYTF. CDR3 sequence (DNA): TGTGCCAGCAGCTTAACGCGGGGAAGTCACTATGGCTACACCTTC. Full variable domain (rest looked up from reference TRBV7-9 and TRBJ1-2): DTGVSQNPRHKITKRGQNVTFRCDPISEHNRLYWYRQTLGQGPEFLTYFQNEAQLEKSRLLSDRFSAERPKGSFSTLEIQRTEQGDSAMYLCASSLTRGSHYGYTFGSGTRLTVV.

This clone came up a few times. The rearrangement links TRBV7-2 to TRBJ1-2; no clear D gene. Germline CDR1 is SGHTA and CDR2 is FQGNSA. The CDR3 totals 10 residues. Trimming took 5 bases from V and 4 from J, leaving 2 bases between them. The CDR3 DNA is TGTGCCAGCAGCCTCTATGGCTACACCTTC. Translating gives CASSLYGYTF.

This chain links TRBV6-5 with TRBJ2-3; 7 nucleotides line up with TRBD1. This CDR3 region has 13 residues. J was trimmed by 6 bases and V by 4 bases; bases with no gene match: 4. Germline CDR1 and CDR2: MNHEY and SVGAGI. The CDR3 sequence: CASSSTGSDTQYF. In DNA, the CDR3 is TGTGCCAGCAGTTCGACAGGGTCGGATACGCAGTATTTT.

V usage is TRBV9 and J usage is TRBJ2-1; D unclear. Trimming stripped 4 bases from V and 9 bases from J, with 11 bases between. Germline CDR1 reads SGDLS; CDR2 reads YYNGEE. The CDR3 consists of 12 residues. The CDR3 spells CASSPIGTEQFF. CDR3 sequence (DNA): TGTGCCAGCAGCCCAATCGGTACTGAGCAGTTCTTC.

The rearrangement uses TRBV7-3 and TRBJ2-3; D is possibly TRBD1 (6 bases). Looked up from germline, CDR1 is SGHTA and CDR2 is FQGTGA. Trimming removed 4 bases from V and 1 base from J, with 9 bases in between. The CDR3 loop spans 14 amino acids. The CDR3 spells CASSSAGGTDTQYF. CDR3 nucleotide sequence: TGTGCCAGCAGCTCGGCAGGGGGCACAGATACGCAGTATTTT.

This clone is a singleton in its sample. The V call is TRBV6-6, the J call TRBJ2-3, with a weak D call TRBD2 (6 bases). This CDR3 region has 15 residues. The V and J ends lost 7 bases and 3 bases respectively, with 17 bases between them. Per the germline V gene, CDR1 is MNHNY and CDR2 is SVGAGI (reference sequence). CDR3 region: CASNALGGLTDTQYF. CDR3 bases: TGTGCCAGCAACGCCCTGGGAGGTCTAACAGATACGCAGTATTTT.

The chain is built from TRBV6-6 and TRBJ1-3; 7 nucleotides match TRBD1. Looked up from germline, CDR1 is MNHNY and CDR2 is SVGAGI (reference sequence). This CDR3 is built from 15 residues. V trimming: 6 bases; J trimming: 0 bases; junction bases outside the gene matches: 5. The CDR3 region has the DNA TGTGCCAGCAGACGACAGGGAGGCTCTGGAAACACCATATATTTT. The encoded protein is CASRRQGGSGNTIYF.

The V gene is TRBV10-3, the J gene TRBJ1-3; D not certain. CDR1 is ENHRY, CDR2 SYGVKD, per germline. Trimming took 8 bases from V and 4 from J, leaving 6 bases between them. The CDR3 is 11 amino acids. CDR3 in DNA: TGTGCCATCCTGGGCGGAAACACCATATATTTT. This codes for CAILGGNTIYF.

This clone was seen a handful of times. The chain links TRBV4-3 to TRBJ1-2; weak D call: TRBD1 (6 bases). Germline assignment: CDR1 LGHNA and CDR2 YSLEER. This CDR3 comprises 16 residues. V lost 1 base and J 4 bases, leaving 16 bases between the germline ends. CDR3 sequence reads: CASSQVWAGVSYGYTF. The CDR3, as DNA: TGCGCCAGCAGCCAAGTGTGGGCAGGGGTTAGCTATGGCTACACCTTC.

Regarding this clone: Different DNA sequences within this sample yield the same CDR3. The chain is built from TRBV5-4 and TRBJ1-5, with D possibly being TRBD1 (6 bases). Germline CDR1 reads SGHNT; CDR2 reads YYREEE (reference sequence). The V end lost 0 bases, the J end lost 2 bases, and 6 bases lay between the germline ends. CDR3 length: 14 amino acids. The CDR3 sequence is CASSLAGGNQPQHF. CDR3 nucleotides: TGTGCCAGCAGCTTGGCAGGGGGCAATCAGCCCCAGCATTTT.

The chain is built from TRBV4-3 and TRBJ2-7, with D possibly matching TRBD2 (7 bases). This CDR3 comprises 16 residues. Germline CDR1 reads LGHNA; CDR2 reads YSLEER. Trimming took 4 bases from V and 2 from J, leaving 18 bases between them. CDR3 in DNA: TGCGCCAGCAGCCTTAAGGGGGGGGGAGCAACCTACGAGCAGTACTTC. This codes for CASSLKGGGATYEQYF.

The chain has TRBV4-3 and TRBJ2-7, with 7 nucleotides matching TRBD2. This CDR3 is built from 13 residues. The V segment lost 4 bases and the J segment 7 bases; nucleotides outside the gene matches: 7. The germline CDR1 and CDR2 sequences are LGHNA and YSLEER. The CDR3 nucleotides are TGCGCCAGCAGCCCAGCGGGGCGAAAAGAGCAGTACTTC. Translating it yields CASSPAGRKEQYF.

The chain has TRBV5-6 and TRBJ1-6; 9 nucleotides match TRBD1. Losses at the gene ends were 2 bases for V and 5 bases for J; bases not matched to a gene: 11. The CDR3 is 18 amino acids. Germline V gene data show CDR1 as SGHDT and CDR2 as YYEEEE. CDR3 nucleotides: TGTGCCAGCAGCTTTTACAATGCGGACAGGGGTCATAATTCACCCCTCCACTTT. Encoded protein: CASSFYNADRGHNSPLHF.

This chain joins TRBV21-1 and TRBJ2-5; TRBD1, the table's D call, lacks a check against the DNA. TRBV21-1 is labeled a pseudogene. The CDR3 extends over 12 amino acids. The CDR3 DNA follows: TGTGCCAAAGGACAGCAACAAGAGACCCAGTACTTC. This encodes CAKGQQQETQYF.